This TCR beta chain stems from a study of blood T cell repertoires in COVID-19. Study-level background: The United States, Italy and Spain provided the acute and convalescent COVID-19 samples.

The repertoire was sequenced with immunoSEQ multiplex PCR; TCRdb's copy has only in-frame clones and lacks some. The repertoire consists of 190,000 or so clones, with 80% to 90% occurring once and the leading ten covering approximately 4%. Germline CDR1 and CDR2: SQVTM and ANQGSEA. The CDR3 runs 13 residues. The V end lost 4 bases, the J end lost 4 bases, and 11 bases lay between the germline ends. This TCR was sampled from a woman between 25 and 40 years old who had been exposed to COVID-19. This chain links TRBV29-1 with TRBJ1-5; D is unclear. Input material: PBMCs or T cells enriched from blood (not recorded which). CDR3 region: CSVAAGGNQPQHF. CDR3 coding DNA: TGCAGCGTTGCTGCGGGCGGAAATCAGCCCCAGCATTTT.